Following are 25 T cell receptor beta chains from one sample sequenced in a study of T-cell memory formation after mild COVID-19. A single record per CDR3 protein comes from TCRdb applying MiXCR to the 5' RACE reads. The profile covers about 88,000 distinct CDR3 sequences, with approximately 23% appearing a single time and under 50% taken by the ten largest. The sample was PBMCs or a T cell subset sorted from them (not recorded which). Every receptor here comes from a man younger than 35 who had mild COVID-19 (a few samples of this study predate the infection). Cell type and time point are not known.

This chain connects TRBV4-2 to TRBJ1-1; 7 bases are shared with TRBD1. Trimming took 0 bases from V and 10 from J; bases not matched to a gene: 11. Germline CDR1 reads LGHNA; CDR2 reads YNFKEQ. The CDR3 consists of 15 residues. The CDR3 loop is CASSQDDRVGLGAFF. Written as DNA, the CDR3 is TGTGCCAGCAGCCAAGATGACAGGGTCGGGCTGGGAGCTTTCTTT.

This clonotype was seen many times. The chain links TRBV5-1 to TRBJ2-7; no clear D. The V gene's germline CDR1 is SGHRS and CDR2 YFSETQ. The CDR3 consists of 12 residues. V was clipped by 0 bases and J by 2 bases, with 3 bases between them. The CDR3 DNA follows: TGCGCCAGCAGCTTGGGAGCCTACGAGCAGTACTTC. Translating gives CASSLGAYEQYF.

This chain links TRBV5-1 with TRBJ2-7; TRBD2 agrees at 13 bases. Germline V gene sequence: CDR1 SGHRS, CDR2 YFSETQ. J was trimmed by 0 bases and V by 6 bases; bases with no gene match: 21. This CDR3 spans 21 amino acids. The CDR3 coding sequence is TGCGCCAGCATTCTCAGTCCGCAGTGGGGGACTAGCGGGACCGGCTCCTACGAGCAGTACTTC. The encoded protein is CASILSPQWGTSGTGSYEQYF.

This clonotype was counted a few times. The chain has TRBV29-1 and TRBJ2-5, with 7 bases identical to TRBD2. This CDR3 spans 15 amino acids. Germline CDR1 is SQVTM and CDR2 is ANQGSEA. The V and J ends lost 3 bases and 3 bases, in that order; junction bases with no gene match: 10. CDR3 region: CSVEGTTLTEETQYF. CDR3 DNA: TGCAGCGTTGAGGGGACTACACTCACGGAAGAGACCCAGTACTTC.

This clonotype was observed a handful of times. This sequence joins TRBV6-2 or TRBV6-3 and TRBJ2-2, with TRBD1 matching 7 bases. This CDR3 comprises 17 residues. Losses at the gene ends were 7 bases for V and 0 bases for J; bases not matched to a gene: 11. Germline CDR1 MNHEY, CDR2 SVGEGT. This CDR3 is CASTSVWDRSNTGELFF. CDR3 DNA sequence: TGTGCCAGCACCTCCGTATGGGACAGATCGAACACCGGGGAGCTGTTTTTT.

V usage is TRBV7-2 and J usage is TRBJ2-5; D is possibly TRBD2 (6 bases). CDR3 length: 16 amino acids. CDR1 and CDR2 from the germline V gene are SGHTA and FQGNSA. Trimming left V 3 bases short and J 5 bases short, with 19 bases between. In nucleotides, the CDR3 is TGTGCCAGCAGCTTTGTGAGGACGGGGGTGAGGGAGACCCAGTACTTC. Encoded protein: CASSFVRTGVRETQYF.

The sample holds a few counts of this clonotype. The V call is TRBV28, the J call TRBJ2-3, with D possibly matching TRBD2 (6 bases). The V end lost 3 bases, the J end lost 13 bases, and 14 bases lay between the germline ends. The CDR3 is 12 amino acids. The germline gives CDR1 MDHEN, CDR2 SYDVKM. The CDR3 here is CASSFRTIPEYF. The CDR3, as DNA: TGTGCCAGCAGTTTCAGGACTATACCCGAGTATTTT.

In this sample, this clonotype turned up a few times. The rearrangement uses TRBV6-5 and TRBJ2-2; no clear D gene. This CDR3 region has 14 residues. V lost 8 bases and J 1 base, leaving 11 bases between the germline ends. Germline loops: CDR1 MNHEY, CDR2 SVGAGI. This CDR3 reads CASSPHLNTGELFF. Written as DNA, the CDR3 is TGTGCCAGCTCACCTCACCTGAACACCGGGGAGCTGTTTTTT.

This clonotype occurred a few times. The chain has TRBV11-2 and TRBJ2-5, with D maybe TRBD2 (5 bases). Germline V gene sequence: CDR1 SGHAT, CDR2 FQNNGV. Trimming took off 4 bases at V and 2 bases at J, with 11 bases between the two ends. CDR3 length: 14 amino acids. As DNA, the CDR3 is TGTGCCAGCAGCTCTGCGGGCGTACAAGAGACCCAGTACTTC. Its protein product is CASSSAGVQETQYF.

The gene calls are TRBV4-1 and TRBJ2-5, with D possibly being TRBD2 (6 bases). The ends were cut back, 6 bases at V and 3 bases at J, with 8 bases in the middle. The CDR3 is 12 residues long. Germline CDR1 reads MGHRA; CDR2 reads YSYEKL. CDR3 sequence: CASRGGEETQYF. CDR3 in DNA: TGCGCCAGCAGGGGCGGGGAAGAGACCCAGTACTTC.

V usage is TRBV7-9 and J usage is TRBJ2-5; D may correspond to TRBD1 or TRBD2 (5 bases each). From germline, CDR1 is SEHNR and CDR2 FQNEAQ (reference sequence). The CDR3 contains 15 residues. The ends were cut back, 4 bases at V and 2 bases at J, with 14 bases in the middle. DNA of the CDR3: TGTGCCAGCAGCTCGCCGGGGCCAGGGCAAGAGACCCAGTACTTC. It yields the protein CASSSPGPGQETQYF. The variable domain in full, completed from reference TRBV7-9 and TRBJ2-5, reads DTGVSQNPRHKITKRGQNVTFRCDPISEHNRLYWYRQTLGQGPEFLTYFQNEAQLEKSRLLSDRFSAERPKGSFSTLEIQRTEQGDSAMYLCASSSPGPGQETQYFGPGTRLLVL.

This clonotype was seen a few times. The chain joins TRBV7-8 to TRBJ2-7; TRBD1 matches 8 bases. V lost 5 bases to trimming and J lost 7 bases; unmatched junction nucleotides: 4. CDR1 is SGHVS, CDR2 FQNEAQ, per germline. The CDR3 runs to 12 residues. The CDR3 DNA follows: TGTGCCAGCAGCACCCGGGACAGGGAGCAGTACTTC. Its protein product is CASSTRDREQYF.

This clonotype was found a few times. V and J are TRBV4-3 and TRBJ2-7; no definite D call. The CDR3 loop spans 15 amino acids. Trimming cost V 0 bases and J 2 bases, with 11 bases left between them. Germline CDR1 and CDR2: LGHNA and YSLEER. Here the CDR3 reads CASSQEYGWTYEQYF. In DNA, the CDR3 is TGCGCCAGCAGCCAAGAATATGGCTGGACCTACGAGCAGTACTTC.

The chain links TRBV4-2 to TRBJ1-1; no clear D gene. In germline, CDR1 is LGHNA, CDR2 YNFKEQ. The length of the CDR3 is 11 residues. Trimming took off 1 base at V and 12 bases at J, with 9 bases between the two ends. This chain's CDR3 is CASSQGKETFF. Here the CDR3 DNA reads TGTGCCAGCAGCCAAGGCAAGGAGACTTTCTTT.

CDR3 in DNA: TGTGCCAGCAGTCCTTGGGGTCGGAGTAATGAGCAGTTCTTC. Translation gives CASSPWGRSNEQFF. The chain is built from TRBV27 and TRBJ2-1; no firm D call. The ends were cut back, 5 bases at V and 7 bases at J, with 15 bases in the middle. Germline V gives CDR1 MNHEY, CDR2 SMNVEV (reference sequence). The CDR3 has 14 residues.

V and J are TRBV5-1 and TRBJ1-1; 8 nucleotides agree with TRBD1. J lost 4 bases, V lost 4 bases, and 6 bases had no gene match. The CDR3 runs 14 residues. Germline CDR1 SGHRS, CDR2 YFSETQ. CDR3 sequence reads: CASSTGGSSTEAFF. The CDR3 region has the DNA TGCGCCAGCAGCACAGGGGGGTCGAGCACTGAAGCTTTCTTT.

This clonotype has just a few counts. CDR3 coding DNA: TGCAGTGCCGAGACCGTGACAGTGAACACTGAAGCTTTCTTT. It is translated as CSAETVTVNTEAFF. This chain connects TRBV20-1 to TRBJ1-1; D might be TRBD1 (5 bases). Per the germline V gene, CDR1 is DFQATT and CDR2 is SNEGSKA (reference sequence). V lost 6 bases and J 0 bases, leaving 14 bases between the germline ends. The CDR3 totals 14 residues.

Only a few counts were recorded for this clonotype. V usage is TRBV4-3 and J usage is TRBJ2-3, with 7 positions matching TRBD2. Looked up from germline, CDR1 is LGHNA and CDR2 is YSLEER. The ends lost 4 bases at V and 5 bases at J; junction bases unmatched: 9. The CDR3 consists of 15 residues. CDR3 loop: CASSPQGGAGDTQYF. CDR3 DNA: TGCGCCAGCAGCCCCCAGGGAGGGGCCGGAGATACGCAGTATTTT.

This rearrangement joins TRBV5-1 to TRBJ1-1; tentative D call: TRBD1 (6 bases). Germline CDR1 is SGHRS and CDR2 is YFSETQ. V was clipped by 3 bases and J by 0 bases, with 18 bases between them. The CDR3 runs 17 residues. The CDR3 nucleotides are TGCGCCAGCAGCTCGGCCTTCGGGACACTTATGAACACTGAAGCTTTCTTT. It codes for CASSSAFGTLMNTEAFF.

This clonotype came up a few times. The genes are TRBV7-2 and TRBJ1-2; D remains unclear. Trimming stripped 5 bases from V and 6 bases from J, with 19 bases between. The CDR3 runs to 15 residues. CDR1 and CDR2 (germline): SGHTA, FQGNSA. This CDR3 reads CASSNLGRPADGYTF. CDR3 bases: TGTGCCAGCAGCAATCTAGGGCGGCCGGCGGATGGCTACACCTTC.

The chain uses TRBV28 and TRBJ2-7; D unclear. V was shortened by 3 bases and J by 3 bases, with 9 bases between the two germline ends. CDR1 and CDR2 (germline): MDHEN, SYDVKM. The CDR3 spans 13 residues. In DNA form, the CDR3 reads TGTGCCAGCAGTTTGGCCAACGACTACGAGCAGTACTTC. It is translated as CASSLANDYEQYF.

This clonotype was observed a few times. J is TRBJ2-7 and V is TRBV29-1; D may be TRBD1 (5 bases). Germline assignment: CDR1 SQVTM and CDR2 ANQGSEA. The CDR3 is 9 residues long. The CDR3 DNA reads as TGCAGCGTTGCGGATAGAGACAGCGTC. It codes for CSVADRDSV.

The chain has TRBV28 and TRBJ2-3, with TRBD2 identical over 10 bases. V shed 2 bases, J shed 4 bases, and the junction held 6 bases outside the gene matches. The germline V gene has CDR1 MDHEN and CDR2 SYDVKM. The CDR3 consists of 16 residues. CDR3 sequence: CASSLGSGGAPDTQYF. The CDR3 nucleotides are TGTGCCAGCAGTTTAGGGAGCGGGGGGGCCCCAGATACGCAGTATTTT.

This rearrangement joins TRBV12-5 to TRBJ2-3; maybe TRBD1 (6 bases). V was cut by 6 bases and J by 2 bases, with 15 bases left in between. Germline-derived CDR1 and CDR2 are LGHNT and FRNRAP. This CDR3 has 15 amino acids. The CDR3 reads CASGVLGQNTDTQYF. CDR3 coding DNA: TGTGCTAGTGGAGTCCTTGGACAGAACACAGATACGCAGTATTTT.

The V gene is TRBV5-1, the J gene TRBJ2-2, with D perhaps TRBD1 or TRBD2 (5 bases each). The CDR3 length is 15 residues. Germline V CDR1 and CDR2: SGHRS, YFSETQ. Between the trimmed V and J ends, which lost 1 base and 4 bases, there was a span of 11 bases. The CDR3 coding sequence is TGCGCCAGCAGCTTGCGAGGGGCTGGCACCGGGGAGCTGTTTTTT. Its protein is CASSLRGAGTGELFF.